These 7 T cell receptor beta chains originate from one sample sequenced in a study of OX40 agonist ivuxolimab in advanced cancers. The method was immunoSEQ multiplex PCR; TCRdb's version includes in-frame clones alone and lacks a portion of them. The repertoire includes tens of thousands of clones, roughly 81% of them detected once, and around 19% sits in the top ten. The specimen was CD4+ or CD8+ T cells sorted from blood, collected in a trial of the OX40 agonist ivuxolimab. Source of these receptors: an adult with an advanced solid tumor such as melanoma, head and neck, liver or kidney cancer.

This chain links TRBV27 with TRBJ2-7; 9 nucleotides align to TRBD1. J lost 6 bases, V lost 7 bases, and 7 bases had no gene match. The CDR3 has 13 amino acids. Germline assignment: CDR1 MNHEY and CDR2 SMNVEV (reference sequence). CDR3 bases: TGTGCCAGCAATACAGGGGGCTCGGCCGAGCAGTACTTC. It yields the protein CASNTGGSAEQYF.

The chain couples TRBV7-8 to TRBJ2-2, with D uncertain. The CDR3 contains 14 residues. With 5 bases removed from V and 5 bases from J, the gap between germline ends came to 12 bases. The V gene's germline CDR1 is SGHVS and CDR2 FQNEAQ. The DNA of the CDR3 is TGTGCCAGCAGCGGCAGGACGACTACCGGGGAGCTGTTTTTT. Its protein is CASSGRTTTGELFF.

The V gene is TRBV5-6, the J gene TRBJ2-3, with D unclear. Per germline, CDR1 SGHDT and CDR2 YYEEEE. V lost 2 bases, J lost 8 bases, and 9 bases lay in between. The CDR3 extends over 12 amino acids. The CDR3 sequence: CASSFATGTQYF. In DNA, the CDR3 is TGTGCCAGCAGCTTCGCCACGGGTACGCAGTATTTT.

V gene TRBV7-2 combines with J gene TRBJ1-2, with 11 bases lining up with TRBD1. The CDR3 loop spans 14 amino acids. Germline CDR1 and CDR2: SGHTA and FQGNSA. V shed 0 bases and J 8 bases; nucleotides not matched to a gene: 2. CDR3 nucleotides: TGTGCCAGCAGCTTAGCCGGGACAGGGGGGGGCTACACCTTC. Its protein product is CASSLAGTGGGYTF. The whole variable domain, filled in from reference TRBV7-2 and TRBJ1-2, reads GAGVSQSPSNKVTEKGKDVELRCDPISGHTALYWYRQSLGQGLEFLIYFQGNSAPDKSGLPSDRFSAERTGGSVSTLTIQRTQQEDSAVYLCASSLAGTGGGYTFGSGTRLTVV.

This clone was counted a few times. The V and J genes are TRBV4-2 and TRBJ2-1, with a weak D call TRBD1 (7 bases). V was cut by 2 bases and J by 3 bases, with 17 bases left in between. The CDR3 runs 17 residues. In germline, CDR1 is LGHNA, CDR2 YNFKEQ. The CDR3 protein is CASSQSQGGGFYNEQFF. CDR3 DNA: TGTGCCAGCAGCCAATCTCAGGGGGGCGGGTTCTACAATGAGCAGTTCTTC.

J is TRBJ2-1 and V is TRBV7-2, with TRBD2 identical over 7 bases. CDR3 length: 17 amino acids. Germline CDR1 reads SGHTA; CDR2 reads FQGNSA. V shed 1 base, J shed 3 bases, and the junction held 9 bases outside the gene matches. The CDR3 DNA reads TGTGCCAGCAGCTTAGTCTTCGGGGGGACTTACTACAATGAGCAGTTCTTC. It specifies CASSLVFGGTYYNEQFF.

This chain links TRBV13 with TRBJ2-1; D ambiguous. CDR3 size: 12 residues. Germline CDR1 and CDR2: PRHDT and FYEKMQ (reference sequence). Trimming stripped 8 bases from V and 7 bases from J, with 12 bases between. The CDR3 spells CASEGLQNEQFF. The DNA for the CDR3 is TGTGCCAGCGAAGGGCTACAGAATGAGCAGTTCTTC.